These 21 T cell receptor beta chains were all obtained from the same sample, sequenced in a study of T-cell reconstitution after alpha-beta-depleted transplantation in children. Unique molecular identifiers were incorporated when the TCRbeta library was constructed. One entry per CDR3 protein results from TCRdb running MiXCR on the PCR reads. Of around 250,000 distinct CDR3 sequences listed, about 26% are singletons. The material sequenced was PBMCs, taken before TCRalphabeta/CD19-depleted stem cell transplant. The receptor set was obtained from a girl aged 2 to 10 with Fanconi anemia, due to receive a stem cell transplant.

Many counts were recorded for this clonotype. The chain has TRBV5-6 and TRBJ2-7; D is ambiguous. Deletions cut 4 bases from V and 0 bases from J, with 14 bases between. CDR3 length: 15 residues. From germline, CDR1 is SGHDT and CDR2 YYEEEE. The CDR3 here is CASSRAGTLSYEQYF. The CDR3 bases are TGTGCCAGCAGCCGGGCCGGCACTCTCTCCTACGAGCAGTACTTC. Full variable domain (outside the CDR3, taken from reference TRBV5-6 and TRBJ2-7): DAGVTQSPTHLIKTRGQQVTLRCSPKSGHDTVSWYQQALGQGPQFIFQYYEEEERQRGNFPDRFSGHQFPNYSSELNVNALLLGDSALYLCASSRAGTLSYEQYFGPGTRLTVT.

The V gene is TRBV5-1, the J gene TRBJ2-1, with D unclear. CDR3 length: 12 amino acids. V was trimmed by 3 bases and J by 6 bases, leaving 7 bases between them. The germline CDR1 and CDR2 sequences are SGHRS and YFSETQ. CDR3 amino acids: CASSSRRNEQFF. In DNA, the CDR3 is TGCGCCAGCAGCTCCCGTCGCAATGAGCAGTTCTTC.

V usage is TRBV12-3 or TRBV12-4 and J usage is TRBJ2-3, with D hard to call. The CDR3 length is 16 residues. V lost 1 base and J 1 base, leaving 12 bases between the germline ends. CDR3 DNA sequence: TGTGCCAGCAGTTTAGTGGTTGGGCTCCGCACAGATACGCAGTATTTT. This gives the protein CASSLVVGLRTDTQYF.

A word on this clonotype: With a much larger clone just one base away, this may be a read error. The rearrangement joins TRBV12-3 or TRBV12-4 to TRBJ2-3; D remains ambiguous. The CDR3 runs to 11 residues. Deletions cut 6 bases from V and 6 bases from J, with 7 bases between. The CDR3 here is CASSPWDTQYF. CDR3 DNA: TGTGCCAGCAGCCCTTGGGATACGCAGTATTTT.

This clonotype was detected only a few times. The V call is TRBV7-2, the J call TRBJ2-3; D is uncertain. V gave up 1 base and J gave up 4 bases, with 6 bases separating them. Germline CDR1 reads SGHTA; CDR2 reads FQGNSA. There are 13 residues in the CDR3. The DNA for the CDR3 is TGTGCCAGCAGCTTAGACCTCGCAGATACGCAGTATTTT. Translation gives CASSLDLADTQYF.

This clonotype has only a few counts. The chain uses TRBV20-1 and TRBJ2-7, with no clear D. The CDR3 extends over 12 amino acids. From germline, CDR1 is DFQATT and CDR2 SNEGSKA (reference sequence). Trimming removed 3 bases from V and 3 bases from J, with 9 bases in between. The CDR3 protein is CSAREEVYEQYF. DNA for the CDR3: TGCAGTGCTAGGGAAGAGGTCTACGAGCAGTACTTC.

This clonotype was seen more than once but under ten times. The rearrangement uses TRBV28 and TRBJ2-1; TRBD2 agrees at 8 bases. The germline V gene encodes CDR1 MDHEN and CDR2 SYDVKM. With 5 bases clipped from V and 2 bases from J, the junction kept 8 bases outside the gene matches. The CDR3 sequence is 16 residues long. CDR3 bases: TGTGCCAGCAGTAAAAGGAGCGGGAGTACCTACAATGAGCAGTTCTTC. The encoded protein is CASSKRSGSTYNEQFF.

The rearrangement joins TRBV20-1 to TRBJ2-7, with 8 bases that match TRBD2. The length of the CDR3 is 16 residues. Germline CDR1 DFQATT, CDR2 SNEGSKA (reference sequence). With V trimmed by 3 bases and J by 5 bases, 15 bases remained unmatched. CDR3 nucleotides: TGCAGTGCTAGGGCCTTGTGGGGCGGGAGGTTGGACGAGCAGTACTTC. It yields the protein CSARALWGGRLDEQYF.

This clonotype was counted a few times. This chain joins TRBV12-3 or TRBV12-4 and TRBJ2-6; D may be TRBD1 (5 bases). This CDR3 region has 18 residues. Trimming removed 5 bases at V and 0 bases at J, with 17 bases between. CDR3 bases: TGTGCCAGCAGTCCAACGTGGGGCAGCGTCTCTGGGGCCAACGTCCTGACTTTC. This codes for CASSPTWGSVSGANVLTF.

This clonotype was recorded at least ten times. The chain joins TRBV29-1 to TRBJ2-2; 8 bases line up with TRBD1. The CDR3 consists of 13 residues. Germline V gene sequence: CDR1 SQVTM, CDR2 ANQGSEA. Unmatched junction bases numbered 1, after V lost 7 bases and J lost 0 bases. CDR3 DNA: TGCAGCGCACAGGGGGCGAACACCGGGGAGCTGTTTTTT. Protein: CSAQGANTGELFF.

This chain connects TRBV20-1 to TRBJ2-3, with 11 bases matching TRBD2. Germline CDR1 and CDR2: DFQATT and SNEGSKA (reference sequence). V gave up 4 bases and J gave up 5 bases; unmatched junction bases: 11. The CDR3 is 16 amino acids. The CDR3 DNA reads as TGCAGTGCTACTCGACTAGCGGGACATCCTGGAGATACGCAGTATTTT. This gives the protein CSATRLAGHPGDTQYF.

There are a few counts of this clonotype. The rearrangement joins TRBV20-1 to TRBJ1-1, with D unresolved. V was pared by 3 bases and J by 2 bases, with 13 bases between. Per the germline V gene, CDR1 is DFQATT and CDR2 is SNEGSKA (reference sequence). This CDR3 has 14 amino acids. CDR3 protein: CSASPRAVNTEAFF. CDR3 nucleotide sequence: TGCAGTGCTAGTCCGAGGGCGGTTAACACTGAAGCTTTCTTT.

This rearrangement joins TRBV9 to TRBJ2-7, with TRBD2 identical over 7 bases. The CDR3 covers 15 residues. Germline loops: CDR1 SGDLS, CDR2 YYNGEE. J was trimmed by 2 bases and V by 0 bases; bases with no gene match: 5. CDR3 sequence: CASSVAAGETYEQYF. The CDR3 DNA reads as TGTGCCAGCAGCGTAGCGGCGGGGGAAACCTACGAGCAGTACTTC.

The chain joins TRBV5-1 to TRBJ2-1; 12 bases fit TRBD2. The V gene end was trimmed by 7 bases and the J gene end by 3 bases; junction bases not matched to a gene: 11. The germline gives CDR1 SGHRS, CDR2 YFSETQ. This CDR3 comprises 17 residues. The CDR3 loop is CASDVGTTSGGYNEQFF. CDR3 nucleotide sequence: TGCGCCAGCGATGTCGGGACGACTAGCGGGGGCTACAATGAGCAGTTCTTC.

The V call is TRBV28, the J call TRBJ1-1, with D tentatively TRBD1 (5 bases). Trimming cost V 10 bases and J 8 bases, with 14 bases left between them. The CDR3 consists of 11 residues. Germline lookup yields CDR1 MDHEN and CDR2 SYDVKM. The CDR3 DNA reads TGTGCCACCTCATGGACACGGGAAGCTTTCTTT. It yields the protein CATSWTREAFF. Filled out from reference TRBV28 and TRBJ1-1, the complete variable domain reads DVKVTQSSRYLVKRTGEKVFLECVQDMDHENMFWYRQDPGLGLRLIYFSYDVKMKEKGDIPEGYSVSREKKERFSLILESASTNQTSMYLCATSWTREAFFGQGTRLTVV.

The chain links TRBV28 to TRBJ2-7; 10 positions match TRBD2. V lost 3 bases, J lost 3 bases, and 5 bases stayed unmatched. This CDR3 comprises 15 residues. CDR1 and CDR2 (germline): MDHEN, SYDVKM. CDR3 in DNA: TGTGCCAGCAGTTTCCCCCCTAGCGGGAGCTACGAGCAGTACTTC. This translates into CASSFPPSGSYEQYF.

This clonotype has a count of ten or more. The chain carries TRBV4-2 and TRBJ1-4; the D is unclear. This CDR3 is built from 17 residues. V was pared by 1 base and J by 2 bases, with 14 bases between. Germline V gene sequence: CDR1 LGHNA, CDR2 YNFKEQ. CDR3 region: CASSQGPTLVTNEKLFF. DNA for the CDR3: TGTGCCAGCAGCCAAGGACCAACTCTCGTGACTAATGAAAAACTGTTTTTT.

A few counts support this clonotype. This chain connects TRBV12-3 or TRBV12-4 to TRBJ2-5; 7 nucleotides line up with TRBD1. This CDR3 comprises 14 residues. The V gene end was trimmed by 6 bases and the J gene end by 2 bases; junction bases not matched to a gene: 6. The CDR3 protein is CASSPDRLQETQYF. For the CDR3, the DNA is TGTGCCAGCAGCCCGGACAGGCTTCAAGAGACCCAGTACTTC.

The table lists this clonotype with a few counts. CDR3 amino acids: CSAGSGRANTDTQYF. As DNA, the CDR3 is TGCAGTGCTGGTAGCGGGAGGGCCAACACAGATACGCAGTATTTT. The gene calls are TRBV20-1 and TRBJ2-3, with 11 bases aligning to TRBD2. V dropped 5 bases and J dropped 2; count of bases not matched to a gene: 6. This CDR3 is 15 amino acids long. Germline CDR1 is DFQATT and CDR2 is SNEGSKA (reference sequence).

CDR3 residues: CSVVSSGTGTYEQYF. The DNA for the CDR3 is TGCAGCGTTGTATCTTCCGGGACAGGGACCTACGAGCAGTACTTC. The chain links TRBV29-1 to TRBJ2-7, with TRBD1 matching 9 bases. CDR1 SQVTM and CDR2 ANQGSEA come from the germline V gene. CDR3 size: 15 residues. Germline trimming cut 4 bases from V and 2 bases from J; bases unmatched to any gene: 9.

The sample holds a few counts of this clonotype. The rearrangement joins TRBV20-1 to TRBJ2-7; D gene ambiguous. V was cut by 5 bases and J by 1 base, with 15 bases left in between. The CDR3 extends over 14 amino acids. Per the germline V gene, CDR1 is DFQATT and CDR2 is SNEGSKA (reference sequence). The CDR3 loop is CSAPKGTRSYEQYF. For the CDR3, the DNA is TGCAGTGCTCCGAAGGGTACCAGATCCTACGAGCAGTACTTC.